By its share, the clone carrying this T cell receptor beta chain is medium-sized (0.01 to 0.1%). Its matching antigen is unknown. The cryopreserved samples used held roughly 0.9-11 million PBMC prior to extraction of DNA. These data belong to a study of long-term antiretroviral therapy in people with HIV. Study-level findings and limits: Diversity went up after ART and still fell short of transplant donor controls. Repertoires in HIV (unlike those of controls) had narrower CDR3 length ranges.

Germline-derived CDR1 and CDR2 are SGHTA and FQGNSA. Trimming shortened V by 1 base and J by 4 bases, and 17 bases separated the two germline ends. This CDR3 is built from 17 residues. Survey level was the resolution at which the v3.0 immunoSEQ assay ran. In sequencing, about 40,000-50,000 T-cell genomes per sample were targeted. TCRdb keeps only in-frame clones here, not all; method: immunoSEQ multiplex PCR. Of approximately 16,000 clones listed, about 84% are singletons. The chain carries TRBV7-2 and TRBJ2-1; TRBD1 might be the D (6 bases). The sequence came from a young man with HIV. Sample: unsorted PBMCs, taken 1.2 years before starting antiretroviral therapy. In nucleotides, the CDR3 is TGTGCCAGCAGCTTAGACCCAGGGGCCCTAGTATACAATGAGCAGTTCTTC. Translated, it gives CASSLDPGALVYNEQFF.